The present entry profiles one T cell receptor (beta chain) with its context. Its cognate antigen is unknown. PCR primers comprised 60 Vbeta and 13 Jbeta primers. Clones were read by immunoSEQ multiplex PCR, and TCRdb kept only the in-frame ones, dropping some. In the table there are some 96,000 clones, 60% to 80% of which are singletons. Trimming left V 0 bases short and J 1 base short, with 11 bases between. This CDR3 has 16 residues. CDR1 LGHNA and CDR2 YNFKEQ come from the germline V gene. This record comes from a study of cytomegalovirus exposure and HLA in healthy donors. Study results and limitations: Most TCR sequences proved rare, with some public TCRs found in many donors. HLA restriction was apparent for most CMV-associated TCR beta chains in a later analysis. Some 17,000 TCR beta sequences were associated with HLA alleles at 0.05 false discovery rate in a later analysis.

The TCR sequence derives from a woman aged 60-70 years in good health and CMV-seropositive. The genes are TRBV4-2 and TRBJ2-3; no definite D call. Sequenced: PBMCs. DNA for the CDR3: TGTGCCAGCAGCCAAGAACCCGGAGTTGGCACAGATACGCAGTATTTT. It codes for CASSQEPGVGTDTQYF.